The sequence of this T cell receptor (beta chain) was determined in a study of technical replicates of blood from a few donors. Profiled with immunoSEQ multiplex PCR; TCRdb holds only in-frame clones, not every one. The table includes under 55,000 clones, around 95% detected once. Input material: T cells isolated from PBMCs. The TCR comes from a human donor in good health.

The CDR3 loop is CASSLEREIDEQYF. In nucleotides, the CDR3 is TGTGCCAGCAGTTTAGAGCGGGAGATAGACGAGCAGTACTTC. The rearrangement links TRBV28 to TRBJ2-7, with 8 bases identical to TRBD2. V lost 2 bases to trimming and J lost 5 bases; unmatched junction nucleotides: 5. The CDR3 runs to 14 residues. Germline values: CDR1 MDHEN, CDR2 SYDVKM.